A selection of T cell receptor beta chains follows, all from one sample in a study of blood T cell repertoires in COVID-19. The method was immunoSEQ multiplex PCR; TCRdb's version includes in-frame clones alone and lacks a portion of them. Of a few hundred thousand clones in the sample, roughly 86% were seen once. The sample consisted of PBMCs or T cells enriched from blood (not recorded which). Receptor source: a man aged 35 to 55 in a cohort exposed to, infected with or recovered from COVID-19 (not recorded which). Both conserved end residues are part of each CDR3. D genes are given only for firm matches. Size is stated for part of the rows, as once, few or many counts, or as a class when the clone is expanded.

j_gene,d_gene,abundance,v_gene,CDR3aa,CDR3nt
TRBJ2-3,TRBD1,NA,TRBV6-4,CASSDRDRPTDTQYF,TGTGCCAGCAGTGACCGGGACAGGCCCACAGATACGCAGTATTTT
TRBJ1-2,NA,NA,TRBV20-1,CSVSVGHGYTF,TGCAGTGTTAGCGTGGGGCATGGCTACACCTTC
TRBJ2-7,NA,NA,TRBV7-9,CASSFVTYEQYF,TGTGCCAGCAGCTTCGTTACCTACGAGCAGTACTTC
TRBJ2-3,NA,NA,TRBV7-6,CASSQGTTDTQYF,TGTGCCAGCAGCCAGGGGACCACAGATACGCAGTATTTT
TRBJ2-6,NA,NA,TRBV12-5,CASGLGQVSGANVLTF,TGTGCTAGTGGTTTGGGTCAGGTCTCTGGGGCCAACGTCCTGACTTTC
TRBJ1-1,TRBD1,NA,TRBV7-6,CASSPQGAHTEAFF,TGTGCCAGCAGCCCACAGGGGGCACACACTGAAGCTTTCTTT
TRBJ1-1,NA,NA,TRBV29-1,CSVESGRRAFF,TGCAGCGTTGAGTCGGGTCGTCGTGCTTTCTTT
TRBJ2-1,NA,NA,TRBV2,CATGDGLKYNEQFF,TGTGCCACAGGGGACGGGTTGAAGTACAATGAGCAGTTCTTC
TRBJ1-2,NA,NA,TRBV30,CAWSVPGIGGGYTF,TGTGCCTGGAGTGTACCCGGGATCGGGGGTGGCTACACCTTC
TRBJ2-6,TRBD2,once,TRBV18,CASSLGTNSGANVLTF,TGTGCCAGCTCACTCGGGACTAACTCTGGGGCCAACGTCCTGACTTTC
TRBJ1-6,NA,NA,TRBV6-1,CASSENSVTPLHF,TGTGCCAGCAGTGAAAACTCGGTAACACCCCTCCACTTT
TRBJ1-1,TRBD1,NA,TRBV29-1,CSGGQGESTEAFF,TGCAGCGGGGGACAGGGGGAGTCCACTGAAGCTTTCTTT
TRBJ1-3,NA,NA,TRBV7-9,CASSARRLIDSGNTIYF,TGTGCCAGCAGCGCCCGGCGGCTGATAGACTCTGGAAACACCATATATTTT
TRBJ2-7,TRBD2,NA,TRBV7-7,CASSSSGLAASYEQYF,TGTGCCAGCAGCTCCTCGGGACTAGCGGCCTCCTACGAGCAGTACTTC
TRBJ2-5,TRBD2,few,TRBV28,CASSPLGVGEGETQYF,TGTGCCAGCAGTCCCTTGGGGGTAGGGGAGGGAGAGACCCAGTACTTC
TRBJ2-7,TRBD2,NA,TRBV29-1,CSVLPLTSGSHEQYF,TGCAGCGTTCTCCCCTTGACTAGCGGGAGCCACGAGCAGTACTTC
TRBJ2-1,NA,once,TRBV5-1,CASSLEGLQQFF,TGCGCCAGCAGCTTGGAGGGACTGCAGCAGTTCTTC
TRBJ1-2,NA,NA,TRBV15,CATSRDLVGVVLNGYTF,TGTGCCACCAGCAGAGATTTGGTAGGGGTGGTTCTAAATGGCTACACCTTC
TRBJ2-7,NA,NA,TRBV6-5,CASIGRVPYEQYF,TGTGCCAGCATTGGCAGGGTCCCCTACGAGCAGTACTTC
TRBJ1-5,NA,once,TRBV12-5,CASQEADTPYSNQPQHF,TGTGCTTCCCAGGAGGCCGACACCCCTTATAGCAATCAGCCCCAGCATTTT
TRBJ2-5,TRBD1,NA,TRBV6-4,CASSDELGGQETQYF,TGTGCCAGCAGTGACGAGCTAGGGGGCCAGGAGACCCAGTACTTC
TRBJ1-1,TRBD1,NA,TRBV5-4,CASSLFGTDRRGLTEAFF,TGTGCCAGCAGCTTGTTCGGGACGGACAGGCGCGGCCTAACTGAAGCTTTCTTT
TRBJ2-5,NA,NA,TRBV6-6,CASSWETSTHDETQYF,TGTGCCAGCAGTTGGGAAACTAGCACCCACGACGAGACCCAGTACTTC